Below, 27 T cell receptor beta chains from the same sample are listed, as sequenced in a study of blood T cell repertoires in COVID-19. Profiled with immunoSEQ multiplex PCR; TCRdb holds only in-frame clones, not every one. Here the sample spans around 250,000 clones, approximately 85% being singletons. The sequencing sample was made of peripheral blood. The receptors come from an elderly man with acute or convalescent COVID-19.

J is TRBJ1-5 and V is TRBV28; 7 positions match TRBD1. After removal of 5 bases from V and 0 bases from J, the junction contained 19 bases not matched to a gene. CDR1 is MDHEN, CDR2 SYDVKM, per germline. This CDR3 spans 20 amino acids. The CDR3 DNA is TGTGCCAGCAGTCCCGAGTCCCCGGGACAGTTTCTCTATAGCAATCAGCCCCAGCATTTT. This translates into CASSPESPGQFLYSNQPQHF. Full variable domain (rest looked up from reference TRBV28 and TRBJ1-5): DVKVTQSSRYLVKRTGEKVFLECVQDMDHENMFWYRQDPGLGLRLIYFSYDVKMKEKGDIPEGYSVSREKKERFSLILESASTNQTSMYLCASSPESPGQFLYSNQPQHFGDGTRLSIL.

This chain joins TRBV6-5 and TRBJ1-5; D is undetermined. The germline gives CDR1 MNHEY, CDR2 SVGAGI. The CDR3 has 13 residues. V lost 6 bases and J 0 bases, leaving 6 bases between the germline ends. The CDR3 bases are TGTGCCAGCAGCCTCAGTAGCAATCAGCCCCAGCATTTT. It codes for CASSLSSNQPQHF.

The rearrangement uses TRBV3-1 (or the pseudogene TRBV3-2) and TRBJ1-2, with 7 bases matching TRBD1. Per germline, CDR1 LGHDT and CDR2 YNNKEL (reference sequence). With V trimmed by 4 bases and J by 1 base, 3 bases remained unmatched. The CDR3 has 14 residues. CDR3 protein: CASSPGTDNYGYTF. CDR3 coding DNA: TGTGCCAGCAGCCCCGGGACAGATAACTATGGCTACACCTTC.

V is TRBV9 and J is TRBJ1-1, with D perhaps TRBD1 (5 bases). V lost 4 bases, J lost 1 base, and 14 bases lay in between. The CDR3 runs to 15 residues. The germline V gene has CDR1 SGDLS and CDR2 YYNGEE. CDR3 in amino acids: CASSPTTDPNTEAFF. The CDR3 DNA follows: TGTGCCAGCAGCCCGACGACAGATCCGAACACTGAAGCTTTCTTT.

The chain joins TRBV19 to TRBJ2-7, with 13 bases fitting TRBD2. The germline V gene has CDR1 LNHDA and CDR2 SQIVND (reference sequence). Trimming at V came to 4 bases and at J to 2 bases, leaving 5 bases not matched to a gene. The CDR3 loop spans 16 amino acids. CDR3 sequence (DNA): TGTGCCAGTAGTAGAGGGACTAGCGGGGCCCCCTACGAGCAGTACTTC. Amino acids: CASSRGTSGAPYEQYF.

In DNA form, the CDR3 reads TGTGCCATAGCCTCAGGATCCTACGAGCAGTACTTC. Protein product: CAIASGSYEQYF. The rearrangement uses TRBV10-3 and TRBJ2-7; D is uncertain. Germline values: CDR1 ENHRY, CDR2 SYGVKD. The CDR3 has 12 residues. Trimming took off 9 bases at V and 1 base at J, with 10 bases between the two ends.

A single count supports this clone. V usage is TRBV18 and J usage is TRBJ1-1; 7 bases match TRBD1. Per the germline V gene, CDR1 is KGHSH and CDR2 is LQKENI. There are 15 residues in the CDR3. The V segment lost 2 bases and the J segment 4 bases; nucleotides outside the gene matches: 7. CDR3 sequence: CASSPTGQATTEAFF. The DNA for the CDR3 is TGTGCCAGCTCACCAACCGGACAGGCAACCACTGAAGCTTTCTTT.

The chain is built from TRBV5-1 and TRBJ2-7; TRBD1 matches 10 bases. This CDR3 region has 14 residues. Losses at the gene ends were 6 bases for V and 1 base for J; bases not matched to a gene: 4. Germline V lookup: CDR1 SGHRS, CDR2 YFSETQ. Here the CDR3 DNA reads TGCGCCAGCACCTCGGGACAGGGGTCCTACGAGCAGTACTTC. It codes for CASTSGQGSYEQYF.

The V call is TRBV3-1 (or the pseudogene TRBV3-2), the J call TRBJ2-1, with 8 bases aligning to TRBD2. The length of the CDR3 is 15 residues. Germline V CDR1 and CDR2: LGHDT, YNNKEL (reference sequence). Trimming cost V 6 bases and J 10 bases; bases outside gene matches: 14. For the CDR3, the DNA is TGTGCCAGCAGTCCTACCACCCCGACTAGCGCCGAGCAGTTCTTC. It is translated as CASSPTTPTSAEQFF.

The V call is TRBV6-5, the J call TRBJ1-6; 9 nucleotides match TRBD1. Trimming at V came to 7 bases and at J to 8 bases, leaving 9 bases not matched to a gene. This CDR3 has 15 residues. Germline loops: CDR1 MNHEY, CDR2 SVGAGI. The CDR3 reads CASKSLGQGYSPLHF. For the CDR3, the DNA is TGTGCCAGCAAAAGTCTGGGACAGGGATATTCACCCCTCCACTTT.

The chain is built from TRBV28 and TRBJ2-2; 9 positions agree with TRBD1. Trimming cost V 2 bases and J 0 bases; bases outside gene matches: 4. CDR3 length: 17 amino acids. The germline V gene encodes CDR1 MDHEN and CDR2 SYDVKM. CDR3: CASSLPWTGANTGELFF. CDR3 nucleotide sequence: TGTGCCAGCAGTTTACCCTGGACAGGGGCGAACACCGGGGAGCTGTTTTTT. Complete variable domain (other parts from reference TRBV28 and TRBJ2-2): DVKVTQSSRYLVKRTGEKVFLECVQDMDHENMFWYRQDPGLGLRLIYFSYDVKMKEKGDIPEGYSVSREKKERFSLILESASTNQTSMYLCASSLPWTGANTGELFFGEGSRLTVL.

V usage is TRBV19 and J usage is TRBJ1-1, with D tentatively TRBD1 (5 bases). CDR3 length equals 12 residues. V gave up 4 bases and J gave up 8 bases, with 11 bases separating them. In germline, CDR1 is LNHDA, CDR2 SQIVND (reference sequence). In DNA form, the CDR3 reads TGTGCCAGTAGTACCGTGTACAGGGAAGCTTTCTTT. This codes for CASSTVYREAFF. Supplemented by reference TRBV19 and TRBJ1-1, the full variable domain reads DGGITQSPKYLFRKEGQNVTLSCEQNLNHDAMYWYRQDPGQGLRLIYYSQIVNDFQKGDIAEGYSVSREKKESFPLTVTSAQKNPTAFYLCASSTVYREAFFGQGTRLTVV.

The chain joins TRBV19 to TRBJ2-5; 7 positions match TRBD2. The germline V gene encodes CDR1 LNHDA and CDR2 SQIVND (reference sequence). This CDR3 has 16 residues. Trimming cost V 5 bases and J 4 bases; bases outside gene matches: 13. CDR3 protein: CASSPPGLGQGETQYF. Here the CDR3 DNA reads TGTGCCAGTAGTCCTCCCGGACTAGGGCAGGGAGAGACCCAGTACTTC.

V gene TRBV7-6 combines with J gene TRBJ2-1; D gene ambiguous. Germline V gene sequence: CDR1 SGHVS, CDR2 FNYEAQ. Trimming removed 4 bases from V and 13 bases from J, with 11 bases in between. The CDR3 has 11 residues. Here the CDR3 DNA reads TGTGCCAGCAGCTCAGACCGGGTTCAGTTCTTC. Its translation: CASSSDRVQFF.

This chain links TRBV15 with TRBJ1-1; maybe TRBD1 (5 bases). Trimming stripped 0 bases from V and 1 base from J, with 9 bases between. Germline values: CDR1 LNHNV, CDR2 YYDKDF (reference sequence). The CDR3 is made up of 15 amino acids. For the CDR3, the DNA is TGTGCCACCAGCAGAGATCGTACAGGGAACACTGAAGCTTTCTTT. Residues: CATSRDRTGNTEAFF. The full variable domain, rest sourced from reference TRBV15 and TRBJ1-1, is DAMVIQNPRYQVTQFGKPVTLSCSQTLNHNVMYWYQQKSSQAPKLLFHYYDKDFNNEADTPDNFQSRRPNTSFCFLDIRSPGLGDTAMYLCATSRDRTGNTEAFFGQGTRLTVV.

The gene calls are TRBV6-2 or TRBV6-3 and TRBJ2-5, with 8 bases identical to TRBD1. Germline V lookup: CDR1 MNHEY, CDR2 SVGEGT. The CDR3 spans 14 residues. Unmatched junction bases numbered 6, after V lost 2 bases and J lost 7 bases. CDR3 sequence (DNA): TGTGCCAGCAGTTACCCAGGGGGCGCGGGGACCCAGTACTTC. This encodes CASSYPGGAGTQYF.

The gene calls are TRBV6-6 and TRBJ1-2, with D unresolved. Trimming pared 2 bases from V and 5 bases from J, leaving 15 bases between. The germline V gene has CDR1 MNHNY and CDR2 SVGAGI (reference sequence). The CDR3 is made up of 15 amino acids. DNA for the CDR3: TGTGCCAGCAGTTACCCGGGGAGGGAGACTTATGGCTACACCTTC. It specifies CASSYPGRETYGYTF.

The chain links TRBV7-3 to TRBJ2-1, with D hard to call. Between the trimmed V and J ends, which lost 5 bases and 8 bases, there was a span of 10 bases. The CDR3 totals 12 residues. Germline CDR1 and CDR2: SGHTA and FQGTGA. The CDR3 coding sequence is TGTGCCAGCAGCCACACCCGGGATGAGCAGTTCTTC. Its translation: CASSHTRDEQFF.

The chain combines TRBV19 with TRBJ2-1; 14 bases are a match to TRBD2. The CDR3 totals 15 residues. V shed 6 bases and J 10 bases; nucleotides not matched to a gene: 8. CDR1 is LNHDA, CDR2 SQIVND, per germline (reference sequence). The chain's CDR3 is CASSPGLAGVREQFF. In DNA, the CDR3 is TGTGCCAGTAGCCCGGGACTAGCGGGAGTTCGCGAGCAGTTCTTC.

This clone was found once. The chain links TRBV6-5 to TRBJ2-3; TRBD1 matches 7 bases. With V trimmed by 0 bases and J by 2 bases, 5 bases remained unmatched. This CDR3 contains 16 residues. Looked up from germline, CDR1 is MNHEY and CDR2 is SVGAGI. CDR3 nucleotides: TGTGCCAGCAGTTACTCGAGACAGGGATTCACAGATACGCAGTATTTT. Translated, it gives CASSYSRQGFTDTQYF.

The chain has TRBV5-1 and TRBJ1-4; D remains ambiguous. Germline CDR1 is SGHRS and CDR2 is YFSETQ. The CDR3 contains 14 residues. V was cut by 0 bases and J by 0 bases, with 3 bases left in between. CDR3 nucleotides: TGCGCCAGCAGCTTGGCCTCAACTAATGAAAAACTGTTTTTT. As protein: CASSLASTNEKLFF.

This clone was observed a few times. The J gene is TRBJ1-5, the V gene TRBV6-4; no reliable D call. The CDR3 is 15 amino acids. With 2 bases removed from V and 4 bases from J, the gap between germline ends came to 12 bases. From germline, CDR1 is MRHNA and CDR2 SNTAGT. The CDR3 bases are TGTGCCAGCAGTGACCGTGCGGGGTCGAATCAGCCCCAGCATTTT. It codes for CASSDRAGSNQPQHF.

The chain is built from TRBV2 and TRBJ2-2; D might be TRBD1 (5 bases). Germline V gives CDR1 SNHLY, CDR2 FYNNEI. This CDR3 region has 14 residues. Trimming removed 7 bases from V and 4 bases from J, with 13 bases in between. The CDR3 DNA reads TGTGCCAGCACCTTGGAGACAGCCACCGGGGAGCTGTTTTTT. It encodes CASTLETATGELFF.

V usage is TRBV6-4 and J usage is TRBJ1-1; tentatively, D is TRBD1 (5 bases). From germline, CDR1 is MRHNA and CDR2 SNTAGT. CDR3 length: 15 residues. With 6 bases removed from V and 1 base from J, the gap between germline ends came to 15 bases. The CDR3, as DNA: TGTGCCAGCAGGCCGAATGGCCAGGGGAACACTGAAGCTTTCTTT. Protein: CASRPNGQGNTEAFF.

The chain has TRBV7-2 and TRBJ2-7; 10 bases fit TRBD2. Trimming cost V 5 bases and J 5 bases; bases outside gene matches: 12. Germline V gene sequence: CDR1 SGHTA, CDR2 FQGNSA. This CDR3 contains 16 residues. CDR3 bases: TGTGCCAGCAGCCTCACTATACTAGCGGGGTTGAACGAGCAGTACTTC. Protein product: CASSLTILAGLNEQYF.

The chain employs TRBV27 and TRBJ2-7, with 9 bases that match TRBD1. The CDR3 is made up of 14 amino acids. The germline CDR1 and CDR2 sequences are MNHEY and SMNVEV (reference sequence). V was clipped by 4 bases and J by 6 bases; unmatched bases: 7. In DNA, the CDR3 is TGTGCCAGCAGTTACGGTACAGGGGGCGCCGAGCAGTACTTC. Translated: CASSYGTGGAEQYF.

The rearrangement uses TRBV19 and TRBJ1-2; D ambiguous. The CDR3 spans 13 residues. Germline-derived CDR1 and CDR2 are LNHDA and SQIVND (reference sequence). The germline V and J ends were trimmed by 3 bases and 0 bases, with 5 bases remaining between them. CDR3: CASSIPANYGYTF. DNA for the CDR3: TGTGCCAGTAGTATCCCAGCTAACTATGGCTACACCTTC.